The T cell receptor (beta chain) described here comes from a study of CD8+ T cells in alopecia areata. Trimming took 3 bases from V and 5 from J, leaving 14 bases between them. The germline V gene has CDR1 SGHRS and CDR2 YFSETQ. The CDR3 contains 15 residues. The sequencing template was cDNA reverse transcribed from extracted RNA. Repertoires were generated with immunoSEQ multiplex PCR, while TCRdb's copy carries only in-frame clones and drops some. The data show around 200,000 clones, roughly 53% seen once. Treatment of the sample: oral pan-JAK inhibitor, 5-10 mg twice daily. J is TRBJ1-4 and V is TRBV5-1; D might be TRBD1 (6 bases). This TCR derives from a human donor with alopecia areata. Sequencing was performed on CD8+ T cells sorted from blood, taken at week 24, from a patient treated with tofacitinib. This CDR3 is CASSYSGQKNEKLFF. As DNA, the CDR3 is TGCGCCAGCAGCTATTCCGGACAGAAAAATGAAAAACTGTTTTTT.